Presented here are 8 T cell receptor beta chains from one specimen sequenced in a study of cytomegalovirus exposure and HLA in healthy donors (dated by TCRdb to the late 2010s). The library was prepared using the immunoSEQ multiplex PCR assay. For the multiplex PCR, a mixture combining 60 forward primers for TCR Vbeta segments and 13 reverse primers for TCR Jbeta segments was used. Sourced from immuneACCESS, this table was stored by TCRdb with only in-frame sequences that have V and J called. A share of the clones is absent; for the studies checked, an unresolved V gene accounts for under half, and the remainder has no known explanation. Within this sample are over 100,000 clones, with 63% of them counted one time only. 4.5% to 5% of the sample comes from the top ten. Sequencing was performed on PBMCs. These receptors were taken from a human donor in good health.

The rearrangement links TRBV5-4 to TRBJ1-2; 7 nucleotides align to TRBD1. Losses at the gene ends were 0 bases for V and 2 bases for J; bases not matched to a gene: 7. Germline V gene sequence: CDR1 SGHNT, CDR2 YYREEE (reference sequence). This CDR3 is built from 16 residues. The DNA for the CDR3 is TGTGCCAGCAGCTTGGGGACAGGCGGACTAAACTATGGCTACACCTTC. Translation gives CASSLGTGGLNYGYTF.

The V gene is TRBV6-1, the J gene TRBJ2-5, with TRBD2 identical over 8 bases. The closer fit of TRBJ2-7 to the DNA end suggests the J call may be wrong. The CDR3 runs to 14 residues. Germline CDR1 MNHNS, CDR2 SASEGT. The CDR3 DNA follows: TGTGCCAGCAGCACTAGCGGCTTCAGCTACGAGCAGTACTTC. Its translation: CASSTSGFSYEQYF.

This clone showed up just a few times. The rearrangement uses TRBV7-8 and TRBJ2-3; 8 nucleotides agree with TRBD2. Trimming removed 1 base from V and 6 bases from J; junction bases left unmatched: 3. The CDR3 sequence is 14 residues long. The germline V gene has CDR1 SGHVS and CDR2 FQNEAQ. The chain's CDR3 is CASSLGAGDDTQYF. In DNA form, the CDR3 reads TGTGCCAGCAGCTTAGGAGCGGGAGACGATACGCAGTATTTT.

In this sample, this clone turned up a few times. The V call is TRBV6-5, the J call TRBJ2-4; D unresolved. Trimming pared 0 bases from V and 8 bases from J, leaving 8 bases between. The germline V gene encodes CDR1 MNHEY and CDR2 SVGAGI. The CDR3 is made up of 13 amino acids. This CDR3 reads CASSYSDGDIQYF. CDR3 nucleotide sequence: TGTGCCAGCAGTTACTCCGACGGAGACATTCAGTACTTC.

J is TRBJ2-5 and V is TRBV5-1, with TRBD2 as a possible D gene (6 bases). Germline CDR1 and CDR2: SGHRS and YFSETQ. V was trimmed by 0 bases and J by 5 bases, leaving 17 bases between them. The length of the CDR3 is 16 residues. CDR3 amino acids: CASSLAGTSFRETQYF. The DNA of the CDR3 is TGCGCCAGCAGCTTGGCCGGGACTTCGTTCCGGGAGACCCAGTACTTC.

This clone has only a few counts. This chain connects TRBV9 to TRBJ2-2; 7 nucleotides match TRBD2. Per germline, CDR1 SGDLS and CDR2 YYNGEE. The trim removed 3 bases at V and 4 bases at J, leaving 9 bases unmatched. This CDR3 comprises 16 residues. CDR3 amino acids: CASSERASGFTGELFF. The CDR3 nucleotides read TGTGCCAGCAGCGAGAGGGCTAGCGGCTTCACCGGGGAGCTGTTTTTT.

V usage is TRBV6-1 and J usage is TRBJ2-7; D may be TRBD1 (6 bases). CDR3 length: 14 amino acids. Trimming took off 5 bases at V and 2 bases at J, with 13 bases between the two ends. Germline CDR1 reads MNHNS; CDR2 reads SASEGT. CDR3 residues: CASSSGTLAYEQYF. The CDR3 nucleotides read TGTGCCAGCAGTTCCGGGACACTAGCCTACGAGCAGTACTTC.

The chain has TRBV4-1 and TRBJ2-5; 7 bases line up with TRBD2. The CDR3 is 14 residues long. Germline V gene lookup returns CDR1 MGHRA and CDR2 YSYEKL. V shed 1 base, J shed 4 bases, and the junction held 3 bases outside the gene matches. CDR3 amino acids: CASSQGPSGETQYF. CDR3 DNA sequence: TGCGCCAGCAGCCAAGGCCCTAGCGGAGAGACCCAGTACTTC.